This T cell receptor (beta chain) derives from a study of cytomegalovirus exposure and HLA in healthy donors. As for the study in general: About 85 million unique TCRs from HLA-typed donors were held in an early release of data.

Study results and limitations: A later analysis, which compared TCR beta chains of equal frequency, found the HLA-associated ones more clonally expanded. The listing of 150 to 200 TCR beta chains classed them as cytomegalovirus-associated.

The PCR had 60 Vbeta and 13 Jbeta primers. Sequencing was performed with immunoSEQ multiplex PCR; in TCRdb, only in-frame clones are kept and a portion is missing. This sample carries 150,000 or so clones, around 81% of them seen once, and the ten largest clones take approximately 5.6%. About this clone: Its antigen is currently unknown.

This receptor was obtained from a woman aged 40 to 50 in good health and CMV-seropositive. Sequencing input: PBMCs.

CDR3 DNA: TGTGCCAGTAGTATAATATCGGGCGGGAGGACCGGGACCGGGGAGCTGTTTTTT. It specifies CASSIISGGRTGTGELFF. The V and J genes are TRBV19 and TRBJ2-2; 8 bases map to TRBD2. Looked up from germline, CDR1 is LNHDA and CDR2 is SQIVND (reference sequence). J gave up 5 bases and V 2 bases, and 13 bases lay outside the gene matches. This CDR3 region has 18 residues.